The 25 T cell receptor beta chains below were found in one sample sequenced in a study of blood T cell repertoires in COVID-19. Generated by immunoSEQ multiplex PCR, the TCRdb table keeps only in-frame clones and is missing some. The sample yields fewer than 100,000 clones, over 75% seen once. Material for sequencing was peripheral blood. These receptors were collected from a man between 45 and 60 years old with COVID-19, enrolled during active disease.

The chain is built from TRBV28 and TRBJ2-3, with TRBD2 identical over 8 bases. The CDR3 covers 16 residues. The V segment lost 3 bases and the J segment 6 bases; nucleotides outside the gene matches: 11. The germline gives CDR1 MDHEN, CDR2 SYDVKM. CDR3 protein: CASSFSSGSGFDTQYF. For the CDR3, the DNA is TGTGCCAGCAGTTTCTCCAGCGGGAGTGGGTTCGATACGCAGTATTTT. Variable domain in full (rest from reference TRBV28 and TRBJ2-3): DVKVTQSSRYLVKRTGEKVFLECVQDMDHENMFWYRQDPGLGLRLIYFSYDVKMKEKGDIPEGYSVSREKKERFSLILESASTNQTSMYLCASSFSSGSGFDTQYFGPGTRLTVL.

The rearrangement uses TRBV6-2 or TRBV6-3 and TRBJ2-7; the D gene is possibly TRBD2 (6 bases). This CDR3 spans 15 amino acids. Germline CDR1 reads MNHEY; CDR2 reads SVGEGT. V was trimmed by 5 bases and J by 2 bases, leaving 16 bases between them. CDR3 coding DNA: TGTGCCAGCAGTCGTAGCGGAGGCGGCCCCTACGAGCAGTACTTC. Its protein is CASSRSGGGPYEQYF.

J is TRBJ2-1 and V is TRBV6-4; 9 bases are shared with TRBD2. The CDR3 spans 15 residues. V lost 5 bases and J lost 4; bases outside the gene matches: 6. Germline CDR1 reads MRHNA; CDR2 reads SNTAGT. CDR3 region: CASSPASGAYNEQFF. The CDR3 DNA reads TGTGCCAGCAGTCCCGCTAGCGGGGCGTACAATGAGCAGTTCTTC.

This clone has only one observation. This chain connects TRBV18 to TRBJ2-1, with TRBD1 matching 7 bases. The ends lost 1 base at V and 6 bases at J; junction bases unmatched: 6. This CDR3 comprises 15 residues. The V gene's germline CDR1 is KGHSH and CDR2 LQKENI. DNA for the CDR3: TGTGCCAGCTCACCACGAGACAGGGTTTCCAATGAGCAGTTCTTC. Translated: CASSPRDRVSNEQFF.

The genes are TRBV7-8 and TRBJ1-1, with 10 bases that match TRBD1. After removal of 5 bases from V and 1 base from J, the junction contained 7 bases not matched to a gene. This CDR3 comprises 16 residues. CDR1 SGHVS and CDR2 FQNEAQ come from the germline V gene. CDR3 nucleotide sequence: TGTGCCAGCAGCCGCCCGACAGGGGGCGCGAACACTGAAGCTTTCTTT. It translates to CASSRPTGGANTEAFF.

The rearrangement links TRBV28 to TRBJ2-7; no clear D gene. CDR1 and CDR2 (germline): MDHEN, SYDVKM. CDR3 length: 15 amino acids. V was shortened by 2 bases and J by 0 bases, with 11 bases between the two germline ends. In nucleotides, the CDR3 is TGTGCCAGCAGTTTACAGGCCCTTCCCTCCTACGAGCAGTACTTC. Its translation is CASSLQALPSYEQYF.

J is TRBJ2-6 and V is TRBV5-4; 7 bases match TRBD2. V lost 4 bases to trimming and J lost 0 bases; unmatched junction nucleotides: 7. The CDR3 length is 17 residues. Per germline, CDR1 SGHNT and CDR2 YYREEE (reference sequence). CDR3 amino acids: CASSPGGRGSGANVLTF. The CDR3 DNA reads TGTGCCAGCAGCCCCGGAGGGAGGGGCTCTGGGGCCAACGTCCTGACTTTC.

This chain's CDR3 is CASSGETGVRADTQYF. DNA for the CDR3: TGTGCCAGCAGTGGGGAGACAGGGGTCAGGGCGGATACGCAGTATTTT. The chain combines TRBV2 with TRBJ2-3; 8 bases line up with TRBD1. There are 16 residues in the CDR3. V was pared by 4 bases and J by 6 bases, with 12 bases of the junction left unmatched. Germline CDR1 SNHLY, CDR2 FYNNEI.

The chain links TRBV9 to TRBJ1-2; D remains unclear. Germline V CDR1 and CDR2: SGDLS, YYNGEE. Trimming took 4 bases from V and 7 from J, leaving 8 bases between them. The CDR3 runs 11 residues. The CDR3 bases are TGTGCCAGCAGCTCACTCGTTGGCTACACCTTC. This codes for CASSSLVGYTF.

This clone showed up just once. The genes are TRBV28 and TRBJ2-7; the match to TRBD1 covers 7 bases. The CDR3 length is 16 residues. The trim removed 2 bases at V and 2 bases at J, leaving 9 bases unmatched. The germline V gene encodes CDR1 MDHEN and CDR2 SYDVKM. The CDR3 loop is CASSLDLTGTTYEQYF. CDR3 coding DNA: TGTGCCAGCAGTTTAGATCTGACAGGGACCACCTACGAGCAGTACTTC.

The chain is built from TRBV7-8 and TRBJ2-2; 11 positions agree with TRBD2. CDR1 is SGHVS and CDR2 is FQNEAQ in the germline V gene. This CDR3 is 17 amino acids long. V lost 6 bases to trimming and J lost 2 bases; unmatched junction nucleotides: 8. The CDR3 nucleotides read TGTGCCAGCAGGGAGACCGGGACTAGCGGTAACACCGGGGAGCTGTTTTTT. Translating it yields CASRETGTSGNTGELFF.

The chain uses TRBV28 and TRBJ1-1; 10 bases are a match to TRBD1. The CDR3 is made up of 16 amino acids. V dropped 1 base and J dropped 7; count of bases not matched to a gene: 9. Germline V lookup: CDR1 MDHEN, CDR2 SYDVKM. This chain's CDR3 is CASSLFGGTGDIEAFF. CDR3 DNA sequence: TGTGCCAGCAGTTTATTTGGTGGGACAGGGGATATTGAAGCTTTCTTT.

The CDR3: CASSLGGRGDTQYF. Written as DNA, the CDR3 is TGTGCCAGCAGCTTAGGCGGGAGAGGAGATACGCAGTATTTT. This chain connects TRBV7-9 to TRBJ2-3; TRBD2 agrees at 7 bases. The trim removed 1 base at V and 5 bases at J, leaving 3 bases unmatched. CDR1 and CDR2 from the germline V gene are SEHNR and FQNEAQ (reference sequence). This CDR3 comprises 14 residues.

This chain connects TRBV30 to TRBJ2-7, with a possible D match to TRBD1 (6 bases). The length of the CDR3 is 13 residues. Germline-derived CDR1 and CDR2 are GTSNPN and SVGIG (reference sequence). Trimming took off 7 bases at V and 6 bases at J, with 19 bases between the two ends. The CDR3 is CALKRDNQPEQYF. The CDR3 DNA is TGTGCCTTAAAACGGGACAACCAACCCGAGCAGTACTTC.

This clone turned up a few times. This chain links TRBV28 with TRBJ2-3; TRBD1 matches 9 bases. V dropped 0 bases and J dropped 4; count of bases not matched to a gene: 5. The germline V gene has CDR1 MDHEN and CDR2 SYDVKM. The CDR3 is 16 residues long. The CDR3, as DNA: TGTGCCAGCAGTTTATGGACGGACAGGGGATCAGATACGCAGTATTTT. Translating it yields CASSLWTDRGSDTQYF.

The chain couples TRBV28 to TRBJ1-4; no clear D gene. CDR3 length: 15 amino acids. Trimming cost V 5 bases and J 8 bases, with 18 bases left between them. From germline, CDR1 is MDHEN and CDR2 SYDVKM. As DNA, the CDR3 is TGTGCCAGCAGTCCCCCCGGAGGGAGGAGGGAAAAACTGTTTTTT. Amino acids: CASSPPGGRREKLFF.

The chain joins TRBV11-2 to TRBJ2-3; D perhaps matches TRBD1 (5 bases). Looked up from germline, CDR1 is SGHAT and CDR2 is FQNNGV. V was clipped by 2 bases and J by 8 bases, with 8 bases between them. The CDR3 sequence is 12 residues long. The CDR3 nucleotides are TGTGCCAGCAGCTTATGGGGCCGTACGCAGTATTTT. As protein: CASSLWGRTQYF.

The V gene is TRBV9, the J gene TRBJ1-5, with 7 nucleotides matching TRBD1. Germline V lookup: CDR1 SGDLS, CDR2 YYNGEE. With 3 bases clipped from V and 7 bases from J, the junction kept 7 bases outside the gene matches. CDR3 length: 14 residues. The CDR3 DNA follows: TGTGCCAGCAGCGCTGGGACAGATCGACAGCCCCAGCATTTT. Amino acid sequence: CASSAGTDRQPQHF.

The CDR3 reads CASSLTGTGPEKLFF. The CDR3 coding sequence is TGTGCCAGCAGTTTGACCGGGACAGGGCCCGAAAAACTGTTTTTT. The chain has TRBV6-5 and TRBJ1-4; TRBD1 agrees at 9 bases. The length of the CDR3 is 15 residues. Trimming at V came to 4 bases and at J to 8 bases, leaving 8 bases not matched to a gene. In germline, CDR1 is MNHEY, CDR2 SVGAGI.

V gene TRBV6-6 combines with J gene TRBJ1-6, with 7 bases lining up with TRBD1. The CDR3 covers 12 residues. Looked up from germline, CDR1 is MNHNY and CDR2 is SVGAGI (reference sequence). V lost 5 bases and J lost 18; bases outside the gene matches: 10. Here the CDR3 DNA reads TGTGCCAGCAGTGCAGGAGGGGACAGTCCCCACTTT. It is translated as CASSAGGDSPHF.

J is TRBJ1-6 and V is TRBV5-1; D might be TRBD1 (5 bases). The V end was cut by 4 bases, the J end by 10 bases, with 15 bases between. This CDR3 is 14 amino acids long. Per the germline V gene, CDR1 is SGHRS and CDR2 is YFSETQ. CDR3 region: CASSTRDGGSPLHF. CDR3 in DNA: TGCGCCAGCAGCACCCGGGACGGGGGGTCACCCCTCCACTTT.

V and J are TRBV5-1 and TRBJ2-1; D is perhaps TRBD2 (6 bases). The germline V and J ends were trimmed by 2 bases and 10 bases, with 7 bases remaining between them. CDR1 is SGHRS, CDR2 YFSETQ, per germline. The CDR3 is 11 amino acids. The CDR3 reads CASSLAGEQFF. CDR3 bases: TGCGCCAGCAGCTTAGCGGGCGAGCAGTTCTTC.

The chain couples TRBV5-6 to TRBJ2-1, with 9 bases fitting TRBD2. The junction had 6 bases not matched to a gene; V was cut back by 6 bases and J by 5 bases. Per the germline V gene, CDR1 is SGHDT and CDR2 is YYEEEE. This CDR3 spans 14 amino acids. In nucleotides, the CDR3 is TGTGCCAGCACCTTAGCGGGAGAGGACAATGAGCAGTTCTTC. Protein product: CASTLAGEDNEQFF.

This chain connects TRBV24-1 to TRBJ2-3, with D tentatively TRBD2 (6 bases). Trimming shortened V by 0 bases and J by 2 bases, and 11 bases separated the two germline ends. The CDR3 consists of 16 residues. Germline V CDR1 and CDR2: KGHDR, SFDVKD. In nucleotides, the CDR3 is TGTGCCACCAGTGATTTGGTCCCGGGAGCCACAGATACGCAGTATTTT. Its translation is CATSDLVPGATDTQYF.

This chain joins TRBV2 and TRBJ1-2; no clear D. Germline V gives CDR1 SNHLY, CDR2 FYNNEI. This CDR3 spans 16 amino acids. V was shortened by 2 bases and J by 3 bases, with 16 bases between the two germline ends. The CDR3 loop reads CASSETSPVVYYGYTF. As DNA, the CDR3 is TGTGCCAGCAGTGAAACTTCCCCGGTGGTTTACTATGGCTACACCTTC.